The 20 T cell receptor beta chains listed next were all sequenced from one sample in a study of blood T cell repertoires in COVID-19. Data came from immunoSEQ multiplex PCR; TCRdb stores just in-frame clones and leaves some out. The data show 150,000 to 200,000 clones, with roughly 84% seen just once and 2.6% held by the top ten. Specimen: peripheral blood. Every receptor here comes from a human donor with acute or convalescent COVID-19. The donor label of this sample is uncertain.

This clone appeared a few times. The chain couples TRBV5-5 to TRBJ2-2; the match to TRBD1 covers 7 bases. The CDR3 is 15 amino acids. The V segment lost 4 bases and the J segment 4 bases; nucleotides outside the gene matches: 7. Germline V gives CDR1 SGHKS, CDR2 YYEKEE (reference sequence). CDR3 nucleotide sequence: TGTGCCAGCAGCCTATACGGACAGGCCACCGGGGAGCTGTTTTTT. This sequence encodes CASSLYGQATGELFF.

This clone turned up a few times. This rearrangement joins TRBV5-8 to TRBJ1-5; D is perhaps TRBD1 (6 bases). Germline V gene lookup returns CDR1 SGHTS and CDR2 YDEGEE. V lost 0 bases and J 4 bases, leaving 8 bases between the germline ends. The CDR3 sequence is 14 residues long. The CDR3 bases are TGTGCCAGCAGCTTGGACCAGGGGAATCAGCCCCAGCATTTT. Protein sequence: CASSLDQGNQPQHF.

V is TRBV23-1 and J is TRBJ1-5; D possibly corresponds to TRBD1 (6 bases). TRBV23-1 is labeled an ORF, and its function is uncertain. The V and J ends lost 8 bases and 0 bases respectively, with 20 bases between them. The CDR3 covers 17 residues. DNA for the CDR3: TGCGCCAGCTTCTCCTCCACAGGGTCTTATAGCAATCAGCCCCAGCATTTT. Its translation is CASFSSTGSYSNQPQHF.

The chain links TRBV19 to TRBJ2-2, with TRBD2 identical over 10 bases. Losses at the gene ends were 5 bases for V and 4 bases for J; bases not matched to a gene: 10. This CDR3 is 17 amino acids long. Germline assignment: CDR1 LNHDA and CDR2 SQIVND (reference sequence). The CDR3 DNA is TGTGCCAGTAGTCTAGCGGGAGAAAGGGTGAGCACCGGGGAGCTGTTTTTT. Amino acid sequence: CASSLAGERVSTGELFF.

The V and J genes are TRBV7-9 and TRBJ2-3; no clear D gene. Germline values: CDR1 SEHNR, CDR2 FQNEAQ (reference sequence). The V end was cut by 3 bases, the J end by 0 bases, with 10 bases between. This CDR3 has 15 amino acids. The CDR3 DNA reads as TGTGCCAGCAGCTTCTCGAGATCTAGCACAGATACGCAGTATTTT. Residues: CASSFSRSSTDTQYF.

This chain connects TRBV6-2 or TRBV6-3 to TRBJ1-1; no firm D call. CDR3 length: 14 amino acids. The germline CDR1 and CDR2 sequences are MNHEY and SVGEGT. V was cut by 6 bases and J by 2 bases, with 13 bases left in between. CDR3 residues: CASSSGLYNTEAFF. The CDR3, as DNA: TGTGCCAGCAGCTCGGGATTATACAACACTGAAGCTTTCTTT.

The chain joins TRBV12-3 or TRBV12-4 to TRBJ2-1; weak D call: TRBD1 (6 bases). V gave up 3 bases and J gave up 5 bases, with 8 bases separating them. This CDR3 region has 13 residues. The CDR3 reads CASSFRQDNEQFF. The CDR3 DNA is TGTGCCAGCAGTTTTCGACAGGACAATGAGCAGTTCTTC.

This clone was recorded only once. This chain uses TRBV29-1 with TRBJ2-6, with D perhaps TRBD1 (6 bases). This CDR3 has 13 residues. Germline CDR1 reads SQVTM; CDR2 reads ANQGSEA. The germline V and J ends were trimmed by 2 bases and 5 bases, with 7 bases remaining between them. The CDR3 sequence: CSVEQGRANVLTF. CDR3 DNA sequence: TGCAGCGTTGAACAGGGGAGGGCCAACGTCCTGACTTTC.

The chain links TRBV7-3 to TRBJ2-7, with 10 nucleotides matching TRBD1. Germline V gene data show CDR1 as SGHTA and CDR2 as FQGTGA. The CDR3 length is 17 residues. J was trimmed by 2 bases and V by 5 bases; bases with no gene match: 12. The CDR3 loop is CASSVRPPGTGAYEQYF. In DNA form, the CDR3 reads TGTGCCAGCAGCGTACGCCCCCCCGGGACAGGGGCCTACGAGCAGTACTTC.

This clone showed up just a few times. The V gene is TRBV7-9, the J gene TRBJ1-1; 8 positions match TRBD1. The V gene end was trimmed by 3 bases and the J gene end by 2 bases; junction bases not matched to a gene: 11. The CDR3 is 17 amino acids. Germline CDR1 reads SEHNR; CDR2 reads FQNEAQ (reference sequence). CDR3 sequence (DNA): TGTGCCAGCAGCTTGGGGATTGGAGACAGGGGCAACACTGAAGCTTTCTTT. Its translation is CASSLGIGDRGNTEAFF.

The rearrangement uses TRBV9 and TRBJ2-7, with TRBD1 identical over 7 bases. V was pared by 0 bases and J by 2 bases, with 5 bases of the junction left unmatched. The CDR3 is made up of 15 amino acids. Germline CDR1 and CDR2: SGDLS and YYNGEE. Here the CDR3 DNA reads TGTGCCAGCAGCGTAGAGGGGGCCTCAGCCTACGAGCAGTACTTC. This codes for CASSVEGASAYEQYF.

The CDR3 DNA sequence: TGTGCCAGCAGCCCTCGACCGGGACTAGCGACAGATACGCAGTATTTT. Its protein is CASSPRPGLATDTQYF. The chain has TRBV9 and TRBJ2-3; 10 bases map to TRBD2. V was clipped by 4 bases and J by 3 bases; unmatched bases: 8. This CDR3 has 16 residues. Germline assignment: CDR1 SGDLS and CDR2 YYNGEE.

This chain links TRBV7-9 with TRBJ1-6, with a tentative D call TRBD1 (5 bases). V was shortened by 5 bases and J by 6 bases, with 14 bases between the two germline ends. This CDR3 comprises 15 residues. CDR1 and CDR2 (germline): SEHNR, FQNEAQ (reference sequence). CDR3: CASSPGVGGNSPLHF. The CDR3 DNA is TGTGCCAGCAGCCCGGGGGTGGGAGGTAATTCACCCCTCCACTTT. Using reference TRBV7-9 and TRBJ1-6 for the parts outside the CDR3, the full variable domain is DTGVSQNPRHKITKRGQNVTFRCDPISEHNRLYWYRQTLGQGPEFLTYFQNEAQLEKSRLLSDRFSAERPKGSFSTLEIQRTEQGDSAMYLCASSPGVGGNSPLHFGNGTRLTVT.

This chain uses TRBV14 with TRBJ2-7, with a weak D call TRBD1 (6 bases). Per the germline V gene, CDR1 is SGHDN and CDR2 is FVKESK. The CDR3 spans 15 residues. Trimming left V 0 bases short and J 2 bases short, with 11 bases between. The chain's CDR3 is CASSQEDRRTYEQYF. In DNA, the CDR3 is TGTGCCAGCAGCCAAGAAGACAGGAGGACCTACGAGCAGTACTTC.

The V and J genes are TRBV28 and TRBJ1-2; 7 positions agree with TRBD1. Germline V gene sequence: CDR1 MDHEN, CDR2 SYDVKM. The J segment lost 6 bases and the V segment lost 4 bases, leaving 5 bases of the junction unmatched. The CDR3 sequence is 13 residues long. The CDR3 region has the DNA TGTGCCAGCAGTTCCGACAGGGTCGATGGCTACACCTTC. Protein product: CASSSDRVDGYTF.

The chain couples TRBV3-1 (or the pseudogene TRBV3-2) to TRBJ2-1; TRBD2 matches at 13 bases. This CDR3 contains 18 residues. Germline V gene sequence: CDR1 LGHDT, CDR2 YNNKEL (reference sequence). The J segment lost 0 bases and the V segment lost 5 bases, leaving 7 bases of the junction unmatched. This chain's CDR3 is CASSSWTSGSSSYNEQFF. The DNA for the CDR3 is TGTGCCAGCAGCTCTTGGACTAGCGGGAGCTCCTCCTACAATGAGCAGTTCTTC.

The V gene is TRBV10-3, the J gene TRBJ1-5; TRBD1 matches 9 bases. Per the germline V gene, CDR1 is ENHRY and CDR2 is SYGVKD. The J segment lost 7 bases and the V segment lost 10 bases, leaving 8 bases of the junction unmatched. This CDR3 has 13 amino acids. DNA of the CDR3: TGTGCCACAACAGGGGGCGCAGAGCAGCCCCAGCATTTT. Its protein is CATTGGAEQPQHF.

The genes are TRBV7-7 and TRBJ2-1; TRBD2 is a possible D gene (7 bases). Deletions cut 2 bases from V and 2 bases from J, with 13 bases between. The CDR3 loop spans 16 amino acids. In germline, CDR1 is SSHAT, CDR2 FNYEAQ (reference sequence). The CDR3: CASSLKGGLPYNEQFF. CDR3 nucleotides: TGTGCCAGCAGCTTAAAGGGGGGGCTCCCCTACAATGAGCAGTTCTTC.

The rearrangement links TRBV6-5 to TRBJ2-7; D might be TRBD1 (5 bases). CDR3 length equals 13 residues. Germline loops: CDR1 MNHEY, CDR2 SVGAGI. The V end was cut by 8 bases, the J end by 3 bases, with 14 bases between. CDR3 loop: CASQGRIFYEQYF. As DNA, the CDR3 is TGTGCCAGCCAGGGCAGGATTTTCTACGAGCAGTACTTC.

This chain links TRBV7-9 with TRBJ1-1; 10 bases map to TRBD1. The V gene's germline CDR1 is SEHNR and CDR2 FQNEAQ (reference sequence). Trimming at V came to 5 bases and at J to 4 bases, leaving 10 bases not matched to a gene. This CDR3 is 16 amino acids long. CDR3: CASSPGQGTSGTEAFF. The CDR3 DNA reads TGTGCCAGCAGCCCGGGACAGGGGACATCGGGCACTGAAGCTTTCTTT.